A selection of T cell receptor beta chains follows, all from one sample in a study of blood T cell repertoires in COVID-19. Libraries were prepared by immunoSEQ multiplex PCR; TCRdb keeps only in-frame clonotypes and omits some of them. This sample has roughly 190,000 clones, with 86% found just once. The sample was peripheral blood. Every receptor here comes from a woman older than 75 in a cohort sampled during active or convalescent COVID-19. Each CDR3 is given with its conserved first and last residue. The D gene is left open where the match is weak. Some rows mark clone size as missing; the rest say once, few, many or name a class of expanded clone.

j_call d_call clone_size cdr3_length v_call cdr3_nt cdr3_aa
TRBJ2-2 . once 14 TRBV11-3 TGTGCCAGCAGCCTACCAGGTGAGACCGGGGAGCTGTTTTTT CASSLPGETGELFF
TRBJ1-6 . . 14 TRBV11-3 TGTGCCAGCAGGGGGCAGGGCCATAATTCACCCCTCCACTTT CASRGQGHNSPLHF
TRBJ2-1 TRBD2 . 16 TRBV4-3 TGCGCCAGCAGCCAGGAGACTAGCGGGGGCTACAATGAGCAGTTCTTC CASSQETSGGYNEQFF
TRBJ2-1 . . 13 TRBV27 TGTGCCAGCAGTTTAAACAGGGAAAATGAGCAGTTCTTC CASSLNRENEQFF
TRBJ1-4 . . 15 TRBV29-1 TGCAGCGTTGGCCGGGGGACGGGAACTAATGAAAAACTGTTTTTT CSVGRGTGTNEKLFF
TRBJ2-6 . . 18 TRBV27 TGTGCCAGCAGATTCACCCGGGACATGTGGTCTGGGGCCAACGTCCTGACTTTC CASRFTRDMWSGANVLTF
TRBJ1-3 . . 14 TRBV27 TGTGCCTCACGCCAGGGGCACTCTGGAAACACCATATATTTT CASRQGHSGNTIYF
TRBJ1-2 . . 15 TRBV4-3 TGCGCCAGCAGCCACACTGAAACAGGGACGTATGGCTACACCTTC CASSHTETGTYGYTF
TRBJ2-3 TRBD2 . 15 TRBV5-1 TGCGCCAGCAGCTTTAGCGGGGGAGACACAGATACGCAGTATTTT CASSFSGGDTDTQYF
TRBJ2-3 . . 15 TRBV7-9 TGTGCCAGCAGCTTAGACCTAGCCATGGCAGATACGCAGTATTTT CASSLDLAMADTQYF
TRBJ2-3 TRBD2 . 14 TRBV10-3 TGTGCCATCAGATCTAGCGGGAGCACAGATACGCAGTATTTT CAIRSSGSTDTQYF
TRBJ2-5 . once 15 TRBV19 TGTGCCAGTAGTCCAAGACTAGGGCCTCTAGAGACCCAGTACTTC CASSPRLGPLETQYF
TRBJ1-4 . . 18 TRBV9 TGTGCCAGCAGCGCCCGACGGGGACAATCTACGTCTAATGAAAAACTGTTTTTT CASSARRGQSTSNEKLFF
TRBJ2-3 TRBD2 . 17 TRBV28 TGTGCCAGCAGTGGGACTAGCGGGTTGGCTAGCACAGATACGCAGTATTTT CASSGTSGLASTDTQYF
TRBJ1-6 TRBD1 . 12 TRBV6-5 TGTGCCAGCGGACAGGAACATTCACCCCTCCACTTT CASGQEHSPLHF
TRBJ2-1 . once 16 TRBV6-5 TGTGCCAGCAGTTTTTACCTGCGAGGCTCCTACAATGAGCAGTTCTTC CASSFYLRGSYNEQFF
TRBJ1-2 . . 13 TRBV2 TGTGCCAACCCCGCGCCACAGAACTATGGCTACACCTTC CANPAPQNYGYTF
TRBJ2-5 . . 13 TRBV7-2 TGTGCCAGCAGCTCACAGCCCCAAGAGACCCAGTACTTC CASSSQPQETQYF
TRBJ1-4 TRBD1 once 19 TRBV3-1/TRBV3-2 TGTGCCAGCAGCCAAGGGTCTCGGACAGGATTTTTACAAGGTGAAAAACTGTTTTTT CASSQGSRTGFLQGEKLFF
TRBJ2-3 TRBD1 . 15 TRBV6-1 TGTGCCAGCAGTGAACAGGACAGGGACACAGATACGCAGTATTTT CASSEQDRDTDTQYF
TRBJ2-1 TRBD1 . 12 TRBV28 TGTGCCAGCAGACCAGGGGGTCATGAGCAGTTCTTC CASRPGGHEQFF
TRBJ2-1 . . 11 TRBV20-1 TGCAGTCCATATGCTAGGAATGAGCAGTTCTTC CSPYARNEQFF
TRBJ1-1 . . 13 TRBV7-9 TGTGCCAGCAGCTGGGGGGAGGGGAAGGAAGCTTTCTTT CASSWGEGKEAFF
TRBJ2-7 . . 12 TRBV6-6 TGTGCCAGCAGTTTGGAGCCCTACGAGCAGTACTTC CASSLEPYEQYF
TRBJ1-2 . . 13 TRBV5-1 TGCGCCAGCAGCTTAGAGATTAACTATGGCTACACCTTC CASSLEINYGYTF
TRBJ2-6 . . 13 TRBV11-2 TGTGCCAGCAGCCCTTCTGGGGCCAACGTCCTGACTTTC CASSPSGANVLTF
TRBJ1-2 TRBD1 . 14 TRBV5-1 TGCGCCAGCAGCCTTGACAGGGTGGGCGATGGCTACACCTTC CASSLDRVGDGYTF
TRBJ1-2 TRBD1 . 14 TRBV19 TGTGCCAGTAGTATTTCAACAGGGGGTTATGGCTACACCTTC CASSISTGGYGYTF
TRBJ2-3 TRBD1 . 17 TRBV19 TGTGCCAGTAGTTCATCGGACAGGGGAAGACATTTGTATACGCAGTATTTT CASSSSDRGRHLYTQYF
TRBJ2-1 TRBD2 . 16 TRBV25-1 TGTGCCAGCAGTGAATCTAGCGGGAGGGCCGTATTTGAGCAGTTCTTC CASSESSGRAVFEQFF
TRBJ1-4 . . 12 TRBV24-1 TGTGCCACCAGTGATGCCGCCGGGAAACTGTTTTTT CATSDAAGKLFF
TRBJ1-4 TRBD1 . 13 TRBV4-1 TGCGCCAGCAGCCACCCGGGACAGGAAAAACTGTTTTTT CASSHPGQEKLFF
TRBJ1-1 . . 15 TRBV18 TGTGCCAGCTCACCCGGGACACCCGGGCGGACTGAAGCTTTCTTT CASSPGTPGRTEAFF
TRBJ1-1 TRBD1 . 14 TRBV10-3 TGTGCCATCAGAAGACAGGGGATCAACACTGAAGCTTTCTTT CAIRRQGINTEAFF
TRBJ1-2 TRBD1 few 13 TRBV6-5 TGTGCCAGCAGCCGGGACAGCGGCTATGGCTACACCTTC CASSRDSGYGYTF
TRBJ1-2 . . 14 TRBV5-4 TGTGCCAGCAGCGGGTCTAGCGGTAACTATGGCTACACCTTC CASSGSSGNYGYTF
TRBJ2-3 . . 19 TRBV28 TGTGCCAGCAGTTTATCGGGGGGCCTCTGGGGAAAAAAGGCAGATACGCAGTATTTT CASSLSGGLWGKKADTQYF
TRBJ1-2 TRBD1 . 15 TRBV5-5 TGTGCCAGCAGCTTTCAACAGGGGGTCCGCTATGGCTACACCTTC CASSFQQGVRYGYTF
TRBJ1-5 . once 14 TRBV19 TGTGCCAGTAGTATAACAAGCGAAAATCAGCCCCAGCATTTT CASSITSENQPQHF
TRBJ2-3 TRBD2 . 20 TRBV5-1 TGCGCCAGCAGCTTAACCTACGGACTAGCGGGGGGCCTAGGGACAGATACGCAGTATTTT CASSLTYGLAGGLGTDTQYF
TRBJ2-3 . once 15 TRBV6-5 TGTGCCACCCGTCTATCAGGCCTTAGCACAGATACGCAGTATTTT CATRLSGLSTDTQYF